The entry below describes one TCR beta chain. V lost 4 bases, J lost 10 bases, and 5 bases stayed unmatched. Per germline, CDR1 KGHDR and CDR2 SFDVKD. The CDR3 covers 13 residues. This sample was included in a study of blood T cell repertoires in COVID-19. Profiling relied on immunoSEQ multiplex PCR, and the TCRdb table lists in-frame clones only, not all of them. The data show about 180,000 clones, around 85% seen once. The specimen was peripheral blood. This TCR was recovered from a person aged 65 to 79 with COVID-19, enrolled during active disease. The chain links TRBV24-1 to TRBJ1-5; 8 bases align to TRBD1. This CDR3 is CATSEYGQGPQHF. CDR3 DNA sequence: TGTGCCACCAGTGAATACGGACAGGGACCCCAGCATTTT.